This TCR beta chain was recovered during a study of blood T cells in healthy people across ages. The wider study: Template switching picked up about one barcoded beta molecule for each two T cells.

Combining a sample-barcoded 5' primer with a J-beta primer mix, a second PCR ran for about 7 to 11 cycles. Each TCR beta cDNA got a 12-nucleotide random molecular identifier. TCRdb re-derived calls from the 5' RACE reads in MiXCR, one entry per CDR3 protein. Among hundreds of thousands of distinct CDR3 sequences listed, under 65% were seen once. Germline-derived CDR1 and CDR2 are DFQATT and SNEGSKA (reference sequence). V shed 5 bases and J 5 bases; nucleotides not matched to a gene: 11. This CDR3 has 14 residues. The receptor was derived from a man between 60 and 70 years old in good health. Sequencing was performed on blood. The gene calls are TRBV20-1 and TRBJ2-5; 7 bases agree with TRBD1. The CDR3 protein is CSASRTGPGETQYF. The CDR3 nucleotides are TGCAGTGCTTCTCGGACAGGACCAGGGGAGACCCAGTACTTC.